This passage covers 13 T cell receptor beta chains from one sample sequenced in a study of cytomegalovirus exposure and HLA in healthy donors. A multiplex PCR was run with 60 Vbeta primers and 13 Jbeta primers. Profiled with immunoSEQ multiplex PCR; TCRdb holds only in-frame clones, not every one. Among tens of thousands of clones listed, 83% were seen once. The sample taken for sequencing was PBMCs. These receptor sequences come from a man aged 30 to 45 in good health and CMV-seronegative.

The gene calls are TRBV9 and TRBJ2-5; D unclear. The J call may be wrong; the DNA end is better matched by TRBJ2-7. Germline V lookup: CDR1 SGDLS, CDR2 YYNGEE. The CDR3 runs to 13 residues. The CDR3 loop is CASSVAPRYEQYF. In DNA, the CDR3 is TGTGCCAGCAGCGTAGCGCCCCGCTACGAGCAGTACTTC.

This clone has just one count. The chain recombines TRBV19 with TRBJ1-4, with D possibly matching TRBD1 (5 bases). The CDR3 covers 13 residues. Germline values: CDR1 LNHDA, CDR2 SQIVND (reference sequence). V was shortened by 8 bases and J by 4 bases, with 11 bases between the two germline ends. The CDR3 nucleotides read TGTGCCAGTCGGACACTTCTTAATGAAAAACTGTTTTTT. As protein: CASRTLLNEKLFF.

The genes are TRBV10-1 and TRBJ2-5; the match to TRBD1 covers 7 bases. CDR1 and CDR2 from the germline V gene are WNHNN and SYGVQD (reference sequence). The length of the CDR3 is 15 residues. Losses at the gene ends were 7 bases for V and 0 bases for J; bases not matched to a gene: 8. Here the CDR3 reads CASNEDRTYQETQYF. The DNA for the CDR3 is TGCGCCAGCAACGAGGACAGGACGTACCAAGAGACCCAGTACTTC.

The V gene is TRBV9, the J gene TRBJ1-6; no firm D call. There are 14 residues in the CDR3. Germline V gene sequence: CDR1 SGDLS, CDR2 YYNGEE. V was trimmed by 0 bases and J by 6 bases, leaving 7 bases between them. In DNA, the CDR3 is TGTGCCAGCAGCGTAGGGGGAGGTAATTCACCCCTCCACTTT. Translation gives CASSVGGGNSPLHF.

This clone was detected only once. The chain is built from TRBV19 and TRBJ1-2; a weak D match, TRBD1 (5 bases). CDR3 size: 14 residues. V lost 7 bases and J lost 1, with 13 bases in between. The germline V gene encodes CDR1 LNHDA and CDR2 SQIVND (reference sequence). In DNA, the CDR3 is TGTGCCAGTAAGGGGAGGGACTTTAACTATGGCTACACCTTC. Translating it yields CASKGRDFNYGYTF.

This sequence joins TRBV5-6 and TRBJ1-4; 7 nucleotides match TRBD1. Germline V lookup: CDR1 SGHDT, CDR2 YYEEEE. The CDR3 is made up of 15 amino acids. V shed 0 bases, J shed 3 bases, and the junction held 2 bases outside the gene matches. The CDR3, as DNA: TGTGCCAGCAGCTTGGCCGGGACAGCTAATGAAAAACTGTTTTTT. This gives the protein CASSLAGTANEKLFF.

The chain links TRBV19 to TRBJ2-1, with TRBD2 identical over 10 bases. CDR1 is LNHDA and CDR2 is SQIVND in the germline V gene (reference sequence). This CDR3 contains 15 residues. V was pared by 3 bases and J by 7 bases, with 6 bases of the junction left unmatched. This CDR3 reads CASSISRTSGNEQFF. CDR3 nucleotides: TGTGCCAGTAGTATCTCCCGGACTAGCGGTAATGAGCAGTTCTTC.

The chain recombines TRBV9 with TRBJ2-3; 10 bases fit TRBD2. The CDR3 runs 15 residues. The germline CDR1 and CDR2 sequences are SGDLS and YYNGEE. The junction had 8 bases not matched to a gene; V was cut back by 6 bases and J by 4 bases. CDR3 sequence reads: CASTKTSGWADTQYF. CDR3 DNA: TGTGCCAGCACCAAGACTAGCGGGTGGGCAGATACGCAGTATTTT.

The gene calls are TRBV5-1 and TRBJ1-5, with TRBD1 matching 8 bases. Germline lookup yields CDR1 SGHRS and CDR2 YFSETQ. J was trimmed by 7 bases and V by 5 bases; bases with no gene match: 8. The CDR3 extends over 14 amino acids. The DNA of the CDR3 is TGCGCCAGCAGTGACGGACAGGGAGGCCAGCCCCAGCATTTT. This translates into CASSDGQGGQPQHF.

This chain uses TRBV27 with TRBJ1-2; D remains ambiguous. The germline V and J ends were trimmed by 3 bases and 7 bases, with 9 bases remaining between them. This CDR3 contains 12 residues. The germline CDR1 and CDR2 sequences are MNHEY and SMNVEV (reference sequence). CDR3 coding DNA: TGTGCCAGCAGTTTCAGCGGGGTTGGCTACACCTTC. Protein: CASSFSGVGYTF.

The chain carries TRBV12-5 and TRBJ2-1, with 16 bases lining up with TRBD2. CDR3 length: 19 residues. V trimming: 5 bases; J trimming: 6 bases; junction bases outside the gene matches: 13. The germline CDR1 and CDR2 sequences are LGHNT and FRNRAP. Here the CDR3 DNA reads TGTGCTAGTGGTCCGCTCGGGACTAGCGGGAGGGCCATGCCCAATGAGCAGTTCTTC. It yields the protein CASGPLGTSGRAMPNEQFF.

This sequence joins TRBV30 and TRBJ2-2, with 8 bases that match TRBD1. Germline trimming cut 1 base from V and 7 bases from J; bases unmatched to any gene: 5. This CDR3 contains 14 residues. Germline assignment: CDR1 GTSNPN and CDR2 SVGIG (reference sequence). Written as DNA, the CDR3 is TGTGCCTGGAGTGGGACAGGGACTGGCGGGGAGCTGTTTTTT. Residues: CAWSGTGTGGELFF.

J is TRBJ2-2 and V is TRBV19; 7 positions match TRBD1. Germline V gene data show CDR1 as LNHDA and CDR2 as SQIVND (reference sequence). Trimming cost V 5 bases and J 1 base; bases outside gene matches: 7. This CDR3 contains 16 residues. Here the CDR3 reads CASSVGQLMNTGELFF. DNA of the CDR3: TGTGCCAGTAGTGTGGGACAGCTAATGAACACCGGGGAGCTGTTTTTT.